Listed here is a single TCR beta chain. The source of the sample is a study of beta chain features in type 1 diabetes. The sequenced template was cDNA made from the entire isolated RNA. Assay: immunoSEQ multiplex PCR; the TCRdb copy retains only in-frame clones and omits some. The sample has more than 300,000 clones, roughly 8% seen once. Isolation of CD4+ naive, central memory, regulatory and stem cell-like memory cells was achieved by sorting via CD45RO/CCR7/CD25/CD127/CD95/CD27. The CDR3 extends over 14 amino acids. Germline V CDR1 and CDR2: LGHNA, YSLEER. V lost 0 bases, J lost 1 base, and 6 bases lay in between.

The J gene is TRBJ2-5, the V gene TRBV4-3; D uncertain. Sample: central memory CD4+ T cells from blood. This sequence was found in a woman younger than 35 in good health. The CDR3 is CASSQDFSQETQYF. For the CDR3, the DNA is TGCGCCAGCAGCCAAGACTTCAGCCAAGAGACCCAGTACTTC.